This TCR beta chain was recovered during a study of OX40 agonist ivuxolimab in advanced cancers. V lost 4 bases and J lost 1, with 8 bases in between. This CDR3 region has 13 residues. Germline CDR1 reads GTSNPN; CDR2 reads SVGIG (reference sequence). This clone showed up just once. Profiling relied on immunoSEQ multiplex PCR, and the TCRdb table lists in-frame clones only, not all of them. Of more than 35,000 clones listed, 75% to 90% are singletons. The sample here was CD4+ or CD8+ T cells sorted from blood, taken in a trial of the OX40 agonist ivuxolimab. The sequence came from an adult with an advanced solid tumor such as melanoma, head and neck, liver or kidney cancer. The chain employs TRBV30 and TRBJ1-5; D call uncertain. CDR3 DNA sequence: TGTGCCTGGACACAGCGGAGCAATCAGCCCCAGCATTTT. It encodes CAWTQRSNQPQHF.